The 23 T cell receptor beta chains presented below share a single source sample, sequenced in a study of CD8 T cells in ankylosing spondylitis. Regarding the study as a whole: Ankylosing spondylitis blood appeared to carry a characteristic TCR beta motif of under ten highly homologous variants.

For these receptors, no antigen is known. TCRdb itself ran the 5' RACE reads through MiXCR, one entry per CDR3 protein. The sample lists fewer than 650,000 distinct CDR3 sequences; approximately 11% were seen once. Material: blood, either unsorted or a sorted T cell fraction (not recorded which). The origin of the receptors is a male donor with ankylosing spondylitis.

There are many counts of this clonotype. J is TRBJ1-2 and V is TRBV28, with D perhaps TRBD1 (5 bases). This CDR3 has 12 residues. From germline, CDR1 is MDHEN and CDR2 SYDVKM. With 6 bases removed from V and 4 bases from J, the gap between germline ends came to 9 bases. DNA for the CDR3: TGTGCCAGCAGGACAGACAGCTATGGCTACACCTTC. Translation: CASRTDSYGYTF.

The V gene is TRBV5-5, the J gene TRBJ2-7; 8 positions agree with TRBD1. The CDR3 has 15 amino acids. The germline V gene encodes CDR1 SGHKS and CDR2 YYEKEE (reference sequence). V lost 1 base, J lost 2 bases, and 5 bases stayed unmatched. The CDR3 DNA is TGTGCCAGCAGCTTGCAGGGGGCGATCACCTACGAGCAGTACGTC. It codes for CASSLQGAITYEQYV.

Many counts were recorded for this clonotype. CDR3 bases: TGCGCCAGCAGCTTGGGCGGAGCGAGCAATCAGCCCCAGCATTTT. Its protein is CASSLGGASNQPQHF. The chain uses TRBV5-1 and TRBJ1-5; D remains ambiguous. This CDR3 spans 15 amino acids. Deletions cut 0 bases from V and 1 base from J, with 8 bases between. Germline CDR1 and CDR2: SGHRS and YFSETQ.

This clonotype was detected only a few times. V usage is TRBV14 and J usage is TRBJ2-2; D might be TRBD1 or TRBD2, each matching 6 bases. V shed 6 bases and J shed 7 bases, with 12 bases lying between them. The CDR3 has 13 amino acids. Germline V gene lookup returns CDR1 SGHDN and CDR2 FVKESK. CDR3 sequence: CASRQGLIGELFF. The CDR3 region has the DNA TGTGCCAGCAGACAGGGACTGATCGGGGAGCTGTTTTTT. Full variable domain (outside the CDR3, taken from reference TRBV14 and TRBJ2-2): EAGVTQFPSHSVIEKGQTVTLRCDPISGHDNLYWYRRVMGKEIKFLLHFVKESKQDESGMPNNRFLAERTGGTYSTLKVQPAELEDSGVYFCASRQGLIGELFFGEGSRLTVL.

The V call is TRBV19, the J call TRBJ2-3; no clear D. The CDR3 consists of 15 residues. The germline V gene encodes CDR1 LNHDA and CDR2 SQIVND (reference sequence). Trimming stripped 3 bases from V and 0 bases from J, with 10 bases between. The CDR3, as DNA: TGTGCCAGTAGTATTGACACTGCTAGCACAGATACGCAGTATTTT. Protein sequence: CASSIDTASTDTQYF.

J is TRBJ2-2 and V is TRBV24-1; 9 nucleotides line up with TRBD2. CDR3 length equals 15 residues. Germline V gene lookup returns CDR1 KGHDR and CDR2 SFDVKD. The V gene end was trimmed by 10 bases and the J gene end by 3 bases; junction bases not matched to a gene: 8. The CDR3 bases are TGTGCCACTTCAACGGGACTAGCAGACACCGGGGAGCTGTTTTTT. The encoded protein is CATSTGLADTGELFF.

In its sample, this clonotype was seen a few times. The rearrangement links TRBV7-8 to TRBJ2-5, with no clear D. The germline V gene has CDR1 SGHVS and CDR2 FQNEAQ. This CDR3 is 14 amino acids long. The V gene lost 4 bases and the J gene lost 1 base, with 10 bases spanning the gap. DNA of the CDR3: TGTGCCAGCAGCTCTGACGGACCCCAAGAGACCCAGTACTTC. Protein sequence: CASSSDGPQETQYF. Complete variable domain (other parts from reference TRBV7-8 and TRBJ2-5): GAGVSQSPRYKVAKRGQDVALRCDPISGHVSLFWYQQALGQGPEFLTYFQNEAQLDKSGLPSDRFFAERPEGSVSTLKIQRTQQEDSAVYLCASSSDGPQETQYFGPGTRLLVL.

This sequence joins TRBV5-1 and TRBJ1-3, with D perhaps matching TRBD1 (5 bases). In germline, CDR1 is SGHRS, CDR2 YFSETQ. With 3 bases removed from V and 2 bases from J, the gap between germline ends came to 15 bases. This CDR3 is 16 amino acids long. This CDR3 reads CASSSLRDGPGNTIYF. The CDR3 DNA reads TGCGCCAGCAGCTCTCTAAGGGACGGACCTGGAAACACCATATATTTT.

The gene calls are TRBV12-3 or TRBV12-4 and TRBJ2-1; 11 nucleotides agree with TRBD2. CDR3 size: 16 residues. The V gene end was trimmed by 7 bases and the J gene end by 7 bases; junction bases not matched to a gene: 12. CDR3 residues: CASNGLAGGPLNEQFF. The CDR3 nucleotides are TGTGCCAGCAACGGATTAGCGGGAGGGCCCTTGAATGAGCAGTTCTTC.

This clonotype came up a few times. The rearrangement uses TRBV20-1 and TRBJ1-5; no clear D gene. Germline values: CDR1 DFQATT, CDR2 SNEGSKA (reference sequence). The ends were cut back, 3 bases at V and 0 bases at J, with 9 bases in the middle. The CDR3 is 14 amino acids. CDR3 region: CSARRRASNQPQHF. CDR3 DNA sequence: TGCAGTGCTAGGAGGAGGGCTAGCAATCAGCCCCAGCATTTT.

This clonotype appeared a few times. The chain joins TRBV6-2 or TRBV6-3 to TRBJ2-3; the match to TRBD2 covers 10 bases. CDR3 length equals 20 residues. Germline V gene lookup returns CDR1 MNHEY and CDR2 SVGEGT. Losses at the gene ends were 3 bases for V and 3 bases for J; bases not matched to a gene: 18. Here the CDR3 DNA reads TGTGCCAGCAGTTATAGTCTAGGGCTAGCGGGAGCAAAAGGGACAGATACGCAGTATTTT. It yields the protein CASSYSLGLAGAKGTDTQYF.

This clonotype was counted only a few times. V usage is TRBV7-2 and J usage is TRBJ1-2, with TRBD1 matching 8 bases. Germline trimming cut 5 bases from V and 0 bases from J; bases unmatched to any gene: 5. The CDR3 runs to 15 residues. The germline V gene encodes CDR1 SGHTA and CDR2 FQGNSA. The CDR3 sequence: CASSPMGQANYGYTF. In nucleotides, the CDR3 is TGTGCCAGCAGCCCTATGGGACAGGCTAACTATGGCTACACCTTC.

This clonotype was recorded at least ten times. The chain carries TRBV27 and TRBJ2-7; D uncertain. Per germline, CDR1 MNHEY and CDR2 SMNVEV (reference sequence). Trimming shortened V by 4 bases and J by 0 bases, and 10 bases separated the two germline ends. The CDR3 has 14 amino acids. CDR3 sequence: CASSSQTGSYEQYF. The CDR3 DNA reads as TGTGCCAGCAGTTCACAGACGGGCTCCTACGAGCAGTACTTC.

V is TRBV7-9 and J is TRBJ2-5; possibly TRBD2 for D (5 bases). This CDR3 spans 13 amino acids. Germline V CDR1 and CDR2: SEHNR, FQNEAQ (reference sequence). V lost 5 bases and J lost 2, with 9 bases in between. The CDR3 reads CASSATTQETQYF. CDR3 nucleotide sequence: TGTGCCAGCAGCGCGACTACGCAAGAGACCCAGTACTTC.

The V gene is TRBV14, the J gene TRBJ2-2, with TRBD1 matching 7 bases. Germline CDR1 reads SGHDN; CDR2 reads FVKESK. The CDR3 is 16 residues long. The V and J ends lost 4 bases and 3 bases, in that order; junction bases with no gene match: 8. CDR3 loop: CASSPIQGSDTGELFF. DNA for the CDR3: TGTGCCAGCAGCCCGATACAGGGGTCCGACACCGGGGAGCTGTTTTTT.

This sequence joins TRBV10-2 and TRBJ1-4; TRBD1 might be the D (5 bases). Germline V gene data show CDR1 as WSHSY and CDR2 as SAAADI. V lost 6 bases, J lost 0 bases, and 11 bases lay in between. The CDR3 is 15 residues long. CDR3 amino acids: CASRTGTATNEKLFF. DNA for the CDR3: TGCGCCAGCAGAACCGGGACGGCAACTAATGAAAAACTGTTTTTT.

The chain recombines TRBV6-4 with TRBJ2-7, with TRBD2 matching over 11 bases. Trimming took 2 bases from V and 0 from J; bases not matched to a gene: 6. CDR1 is MRHNA and CDR2 is SNTAGT in the germline V gene. The CDR3 is 17 amino acids. The CDR3 coding sequence is TGTGCCAGCAGTGACAGTGCTAGCGGGAGGCACTCCTACGAGCAGTACGTC. Amino acids: CASSDSASGRHSYEQYV.

This clonotype occurred a few times. This chain connects TRBV20-1 to TRBJ1-5; D is undetermined. Germline loops: CDR1 DFQATT, CDR2 SNEGSKA (reference sequence). Trimming removed 0 bases at V and 1 base at J, with 7 bases between. This CDR3 is 14 amino acids long. CDR3 DNA sequence: TGCAGTGCTAGAGATCACGGGAGCAATCAGCCCCAGCATTTT. It codes for CSARDHGSNQPQHF.

This clonotype was counted at least ten times. V is TRBV14 and J is TRBJ2-6; tentative D call: TRBD1 (5 bases). Germline CDR1 SGHDN, CDR2 FVKESK. The CDR3 runs 18 residues. Trimming cost V 5 bases and J 0 bases, with 17 bases left between them. CDR3 amino acids: CASSKKGQASSGANVLTF. Here the CDR3 DNA reads TGTGCCAGCAGCAAAAAGGGGCAGGCCTCCTCTGGGGCCAACGTCCTGACTTTC.

This clonotype was observed a few times. The rearrangement uses TRBV10-1 and TRBJ1-2; possibly TRBD1 for D (5 bases). V lost 5 bases and J 2 bases, leaving 15 bases between the germline ends. Germline V CDR1 and CDR2: WNHNN, SYGVQD (reference sequence). There are 15 residues in the CDR3. The CDR3 DNA reads TGCGCCAGCAGTCCCGGGACCGATGAGAACTATGGCTACACCTTC. It specifies CASSPGTDENYGYTF.

This clonotype occurred a few times. The V gene is TRBV4-2, the J gene TRBJ1-2; a possible D gene is TRBD1 (5 bases). The CDR3 runs 15 residues. CDR1 is LGHNA and CDR2 is YNFKEQ in the germline V gene. Between the trimmed V and J ends, which lost 0 bases and 7 bases, there was a span of 15 bases. The CDR3 loop is CASSQDPGQLFGYTF. For the CDR3, the DNA is TGTGCCAGCAGCCAAGATCCCGGACAACTCTTTGGCTACACCTTC.

This clonotype was counted between two and nine times. The rearrangement joins TRBV20-1 to TRBJ2-7, with 9 bases lining up with TRBD2. V was pared by 4 bases and J by 3 bases, with 13 bases of the junction left unmatched. The CDR3 covers 16 residues. The germline V gene has CDR1 DFQATT and CDR2 SNEGSKA (reference sequence). The CDR3 sequence: CSATAGIAGVGYEQYF. CDR3 sequence (DNA): TGCAGTGCTACAGCCGGTATAGCGGGAGTAGGCTACGAGCAGTACTTC.

The chain joins TRBV4-2 to TRBJ2-5; 9 nucleotides agree with TRBD2. J gave up 2 bases and V 0 bases, and 13 bases lay outside the gene matches. The CDR3 is made up of 19 amino acids. The germline CDR1 and CDR2 sequences are LGHNA and YNFKEQ. CDR3: CASSQDPSLTSGLQETQYF. The DNA for the CDR3 is TGTGCCAGCAGCCAAGATCCATCCCTGACTAGCGGATTACAAGAGACCCAGTACTTC.